These T cell receptor beta chains were read from a single sample in a study of OX40 agonist ivuxolimab in advanced cancers. Repertoires were generated with immunoSEQ multiplex PCR, while TCRdb's copy carries only in-frame clones and drops some. The sample shows tens of thousands of clones, about 91% of them seen only once. The specimen comprised CD4+ or CD8+ T cells sorted from blood, sampled in a trial of the OX40 agonist ivuxolimab. The receptors were sampled from an adult with an advanced solid tumor such as melanoma, head and neck, liver or kidney cancer. Each CDR3 is given with its conserved first and last residue. The D gene is left open where the match is weak. The size of a clone is reported for some rows only, either as once, few or many, or as a class for expanded clones.

j_call clone_size v_call d_call cdr3_aa cdr3_nt
TRBJ2-7 - TRBV7-9 TRBD2 CASSLFGFSGGIHEQYF TGTGCCAGCAGCTTATTTGGTTTTTCGGGAGGGATCCACGAGCAGTACTTC
TRBJ1-5 - TRBV10-2 - CASKDRYNQPQHF TGCGCCAGCAAGGACAGATACAATCAGCCCCAGCATTTT
TRBJ1-2 - TRBV30 - CARRPVSNYGYTF TGTGCCCGCCGGCCGGTTTCTAACTATGGCTACACCTTC
TRBJ2-7 - TRBV10-3 - CAINQGGASYYEQYF TGTGCCATCAATCAAGGTGGTGCCTCTTACTACGAGCAGTACTTC
TRBJ2-4 - TRBV5-1 TRBD1 CASSLGQGDIQYF TGCGCCAGCAGCTTAGGACAGGGAGACATTCAGTACTTC
TRBJ1-4 - TRBV29-1 - CSGLLGGTNEKLFF TGCAGCGGCTTACTGGGGGGGACTAATGAAAAACTGTTTTTT
TRBJ2-1 once TRBV30 - CAWSVGGRFLF TGTGCCTGGAGTGTAGGAGGCAGGTTCCTCTTC
TRBJ1-1 - TRBV7-2 - CASSSWTMNTEAFF TGTGCCAGCAGCTCCTGGACCATGAACACTGAAGCTTTCTTT
TRBJ2-5 - TRBV19 - CASSIGGLQETQYF TGTGCCAGTAGTATAGGAGGGTTGCAAGAGACCCAGTACTTC
TRBJ2-7 - TRBV29-1 - CSVGGTRAQYEQYF TGCAGCGTTGGGGGGACGAGGGCGCAGTACGAGCAGTACTTC
TRBJ2-7 - TRBV11-2 - CASMRGQSSYEQYF TGTGCCAGCATGCGTGGCCAGAGCTCCTACGAGCAGTACTTC
TRBJ2-7 - TRBV7-9 TRBD2 CASSSPGLAYSEQYF TGTGCCAGCAGCTCTCCCGGACTAGCGTATAGCGAGCAGTACTTC
TRBJ1-2 - TRBV30 - CAWAPFSGATNYGYTF TGTGCCTGGGCCCCCTTTAGTGGGGCGACTAACTATGGCTACACCTTC
TRBJ2-7 - TRBV10-2 - CASSEQGAAQYF TGCGCCAGCAGTGAGCAGGGTGCAGCGCAGTACTTC
TRBJ1-4 - TRBV7-9 - CASSPVLQRELFF TGTGCCAGCAGCCCCGTTTTGCAACGGGAACTGTTTTTT
TRBJ2-1 once TRBV11-2 - CASSLETVINEQFF TGTGCCAGCAGCTTAGAGACAGTCATCAATGAGCAGTTCTTC
TRBJ1-1 - TRBV28 TRBD1 CASSLRQGRFTEAFF TGTGCCAGCAGTTTGCGACAGGGAAGGTTCACTGAAGCTTTCTTT
TRBJ2-5 once TRBV6-5 TRBD2 CASSYGLADQETQYF TGTGCCAGCAGTTACGGGCTAGCGGACCAAGAGACCCAGTACTTC
TRBJ1-2 - TRBV28 - CASSLDSNYGYTF TGTGCCAGCAGTTTAGACTCCAACTATGGCTACACCTTC
TRBJ1-2 - TRBV2 - CASSDHDYGYTF TGTGCCAGCAGCGATCACGACTATGGCTACACCTTC
TRBJ1-3 - TRBV15 TRBD1 CATSSPGGSGNTIYF TGTGCCACCAGCAGCCCAGGGGGCTCTGGAAACACCATATATTTT
TRBJ2-6 - TRBV19 - CASSIDTRRMSGANVLTF TGTGCCAGTAGTATAGATACCCGGCGCATGTCTGGGGCCAACGTCCTGACTTTC
TRBJ2-7 - TRBV6-5 - CASSYSSAGGSYEQYF TGTGCCAGCAGTTACTCGAGTGCAGGGGGGTCCTACGAGCAGTACTTC
TRBJ1-6 - TRBV5-1 - CASSLAPAPLHF TGCGCCAGCAGCTTGGCTCCCGCACCCCTCCACTTT
TRBJ1-2 - TRBV10-3 TRBD1 CAISESAGQGVSNYGYTF TGTGCCATCAGTGAGTCGGCGGGACAGGGGGTTTCTAACTATGGCTACACCTTC
TRBJ2-2 - TRBV18 - CASSPPTPTGELFF TGTGCCAGCTCACCACCGACCCCGACCGGGGAGCTGTTTTTT
TRBJ2-1 - TRBV18 TRBD2 CASSPPVGGSYNEQFF TGTGCCAGCTCACCACCTGTGGGGGGGTCCTACAATGAGCAGTTCTTC
TRBJ1-1 - TRBV7-2 - CASRNTPGRKAFF TGTGCCAGCAGAAACACTCCGGGTCGTAAAGCTTTCTTT
TRBJ1-2 - TRBV28 - CASSLTWGKNYGYTF TGTGCCAGCAGTTTAACGTGGGGAAAAAACTATGGCTACACCTTC
TRBJ1-1 few TRBV9 TRBD1 CASSRDRKDTEAFF TGTGCCAGCAGCCGGGACAGGAAGGACACTGAAGCTTTCTTT
TRBJ1-2 - TRBV7-9 - CASSLGTEIANYGYTF TGTGCCAGCAGCTTAGGTACAGAGATAGCTAACTATGGCTACACCTTC
TRBJ1-3 - TRBV7-2 - CASSLEVGVGNTIYF TGTGCCAGCAGCTTGGAGGTGGGGGTTGGAAACACCATATATTTT
TRBJ1-1 - TRBV27 - CASSLDKNTEAFF TGTGCCAGCAGTCTCGACAAGAACACTGAAGCTTTCTTT
TRBJ1-5 - TRBV5-4 - CASSLDGRSNQPQHF TGTGCCAGCAGCTTGGACGGGAGAAGCAATCAGCCCCAGCATTTT
TRBJ2-5 - TRBV4-1 - CASSQVGLVAGIETQYF TGCGCCAGCAGCCAAGTGGGCCTGGTAGCCGGGATTGAGACCCAGTACTTC
TRBJ2-3 - TRBV10-3 - CASLAENTDTQYF TGTGCCAGCTTAGCGGAGAACACAGATACGCAGTATTTT
TRBJ2-1 - TRBV5-1 - CASSLDHGAGSLNEQFF TGCGCCAGCAGCTTGGATCATGGGGCCGGGAGTCTAAATGAGCAGTTCTTC
TRBJ2-3 - TRBV27 TRBD2 CASSSEAGRTDTQYF TGTGCCAGCAGTTCCGAAGCGGGAAGGACAGATACGCAGTATTTT
TRBJ2-1 - TRBV29-1 TRBD1 CSSDGRGHYNEQFF TGCAGCTCTGATGGCAGGGGGCATTACAATGAGCAGTTCTTC
TRBJ2-7 - TRBV18 - CASSPSVKGNAGQYF TGTGCCAGCTCTCCGAGCGTGAAGGGGAATGCCGGGCAGTACTTC
TRBJ1-1 once TRBV28 - CASSSVRGQQAFF TGTGCCAGCAGTTCAGTCAGGGGACAACAAGCTTTCTTT
TRBJ2-1 - TRBV5-1 TRBD1 CASSLQGDSYNEQFF TGCGCCAGCAGCTTGCAGGGGGATTCCTACAATGAGCAGTTCTTC